This T cell receptor (beta chain) was captured by sequencing in a study of T-cell memory formation after mild COVID-19. CDR3 length equals 12 residues. The germline V gene encodes CDR1 SQVTM and CDR2 ANQGSEA. V lost 7 bases to trimming and J lost 8 bases; unmatched junction nucleotides: 4. Only a few counts were recorded for this clonotype. Each CDR3 protein gets one entry after TCRdb re-called the 5' RACE reads with MiXCR. Of roughly 180,000 distinct CDR3 sequences listed, roughly 20% are singletons. The clonotype comes from a man between 18 and 29 years old who had mild COVID-19 (a few samples of this study predate the infection). Cell type and time point are not known. The sequencing input was PBMCs or a T cell subset sorted from them (not recorded which). This chain uses TRBV29-1 with TRBJ2-2, with 10 bases that match TRBD1. The CDR3 reads CSARQGAGELFF. CDR3 sequence (DNA): TGCAGCGCCCGACAGGGGGCGGGGGAGCTGTTTTTT.